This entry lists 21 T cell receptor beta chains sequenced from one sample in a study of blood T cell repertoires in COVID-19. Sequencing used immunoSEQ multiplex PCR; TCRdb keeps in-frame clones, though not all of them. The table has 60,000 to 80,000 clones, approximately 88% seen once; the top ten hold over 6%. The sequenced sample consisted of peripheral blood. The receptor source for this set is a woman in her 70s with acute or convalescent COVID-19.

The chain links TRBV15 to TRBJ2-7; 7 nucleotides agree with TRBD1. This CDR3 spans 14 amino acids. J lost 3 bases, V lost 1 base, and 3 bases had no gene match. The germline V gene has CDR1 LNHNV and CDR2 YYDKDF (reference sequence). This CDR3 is CATSRAQGFYEQYF. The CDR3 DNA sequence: TGTGCCACCAGCAGAGCACAGGGGTTCTACGAGCAGTACTTC. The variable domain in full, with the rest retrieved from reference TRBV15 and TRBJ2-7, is DAMVIQNPRYQVTQFGKPVTLSCSQTLNHNVMYWYQQKSSQAPKLLFHYYDKDFNNEADTPDNFQSRRPNTSFCFLDIRSPGLGDTAMYLCATSRAQGFYEQYFGPGTRLTVT.

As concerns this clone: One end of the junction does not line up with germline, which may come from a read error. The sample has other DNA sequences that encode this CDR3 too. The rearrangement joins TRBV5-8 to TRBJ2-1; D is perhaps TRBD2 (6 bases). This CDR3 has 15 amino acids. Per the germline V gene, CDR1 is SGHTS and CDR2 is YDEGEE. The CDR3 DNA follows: TGTGCCAGCAGCTTGGGTCTAGCGAAAAGCAATGAACAGTTCTTC. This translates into CASSLGLAKSNEQFF. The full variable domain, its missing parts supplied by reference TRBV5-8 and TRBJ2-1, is EAGVTQSPTHLIKTRGQQATLRCSPISGHTSVYWYQQALGLGLQFLLWYDEGEERNRGNFPPRFSGRQFPNYSSELNVNALELEDSALYLCASSLGLAKSNEQFFGPGTRLTVL.

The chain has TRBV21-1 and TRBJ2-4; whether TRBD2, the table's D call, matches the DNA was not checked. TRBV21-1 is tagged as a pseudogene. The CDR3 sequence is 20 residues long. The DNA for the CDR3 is TGTGCCAGCAGCAAAGGGCCTAGGGACTCGACCCTTCTAGCCAAAAACATTCAGTACTTC. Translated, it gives CASSKGPRDSTLLAKNIQYF.

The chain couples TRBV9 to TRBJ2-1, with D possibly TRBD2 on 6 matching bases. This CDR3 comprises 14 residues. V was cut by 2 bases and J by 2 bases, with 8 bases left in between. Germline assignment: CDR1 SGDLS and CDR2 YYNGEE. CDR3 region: CASSVSGTYNEQFF. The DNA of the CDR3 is TGTGCCAGCAGCGTTAGCGGCACCTACAATGAGCAGTTCTTC.

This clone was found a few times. In nucleotides, the CDR3 is TGTGCCAGCAGCCCATTTGGCAGCGGGTACACCGGGGAGCTGTTTTTT. Its translation is CASSPFGSGYTGELFF. The V gene is TRBV6-2 or TRBV6-3, the J gene TRBJ2-2; a weak D match, TRBD2 (6 bases). Germline V gene sequence: CDR1 MNHEY, CDR2 SVGEGT. This CDR3 is built from 16 residues. The V end lost 6 bases, the J end lost 3 bases, and 17 bases lay between the germline ends.

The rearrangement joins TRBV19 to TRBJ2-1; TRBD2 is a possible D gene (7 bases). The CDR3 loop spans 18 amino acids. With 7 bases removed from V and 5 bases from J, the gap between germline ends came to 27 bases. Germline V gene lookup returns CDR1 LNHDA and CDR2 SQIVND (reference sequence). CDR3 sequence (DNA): TGTGCCAGTAAGCCGGGACTACACCAGGGGAGACACAACAATGAGCAGTTCTTC. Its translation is CASKPGLHQGRHNNEQFF.

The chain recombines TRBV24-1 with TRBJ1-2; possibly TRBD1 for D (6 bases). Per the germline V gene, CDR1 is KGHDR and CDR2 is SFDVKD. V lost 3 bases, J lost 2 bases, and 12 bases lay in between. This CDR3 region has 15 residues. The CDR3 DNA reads TGTGCCACCAGTGATCGGACAGTTAGAAACTATGGCTACACCTTC. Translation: CATSDRTVRNYGYTF.

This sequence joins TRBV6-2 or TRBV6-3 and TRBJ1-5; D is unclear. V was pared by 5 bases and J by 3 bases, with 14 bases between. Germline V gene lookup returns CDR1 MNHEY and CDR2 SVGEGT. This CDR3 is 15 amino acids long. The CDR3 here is CASSTAAVSNQPQHF. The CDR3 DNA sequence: TGTGCCAGCAGTACGGCGGCGGTCTCCAATCAGCCCCAGCATTTT.

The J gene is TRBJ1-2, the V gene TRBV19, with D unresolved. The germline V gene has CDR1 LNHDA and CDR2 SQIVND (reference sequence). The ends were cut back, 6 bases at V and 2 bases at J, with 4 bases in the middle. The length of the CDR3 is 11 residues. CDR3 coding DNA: TGTGCCAGTAGATTAAACTATGGCTACACCTTC. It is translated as CASRLNYGYTF.

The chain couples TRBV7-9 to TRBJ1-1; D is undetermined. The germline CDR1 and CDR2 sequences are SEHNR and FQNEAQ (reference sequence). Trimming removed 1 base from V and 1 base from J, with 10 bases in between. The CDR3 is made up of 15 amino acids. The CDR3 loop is CASSLGGSPNTEAFF. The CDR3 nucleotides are TGTGCCAGCAGCTTAGGAGGATCGCCGAACACTGAAGCTTTCTTT. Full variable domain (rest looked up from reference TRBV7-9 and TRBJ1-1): DTGVSQNPRHKITKRGQNVTFRCDPISEHNRLYWYRQTLGQGPEFLTYFQNEAQLEKSRLLSDRFSAERPKGSFSTLEIQRTEQGDSAMYLCASSLGGSPNTEAFFGQGTRLTVV.

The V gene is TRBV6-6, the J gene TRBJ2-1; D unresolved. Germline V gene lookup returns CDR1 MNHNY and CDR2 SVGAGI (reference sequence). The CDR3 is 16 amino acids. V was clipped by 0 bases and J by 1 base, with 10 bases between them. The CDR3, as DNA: TGTGCCAGCAGTTACTCCCAGGTCAGATCCTACAATGAGCAGTTCTTC. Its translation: CASSYSQVRSYNEQFF.

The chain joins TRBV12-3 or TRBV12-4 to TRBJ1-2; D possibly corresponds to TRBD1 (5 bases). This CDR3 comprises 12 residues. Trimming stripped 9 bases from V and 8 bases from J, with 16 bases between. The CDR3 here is CASQKGRDGYTF. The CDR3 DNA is TGTGCCAGTCAAAAGGGGAGGGACGGCTACACCTTC.

The CDR3: CASSSTGAWGPQHF. CDR3 sequence (DNA): TGTGCCAGCAGTTCCACAGGGGCTTGGGGGCCCCAGCATTTT. V and J are TRBV28 and TRBJ1-5; 7 bases are a match to TRBD1. The CDR3 totals 14 residues. V shed 4 bases, J shed 9 bases, and the junction held 9 bases outside the gene matches. CDR1 MDHEN and CDR2 SYDVKM come from the germline V gene.

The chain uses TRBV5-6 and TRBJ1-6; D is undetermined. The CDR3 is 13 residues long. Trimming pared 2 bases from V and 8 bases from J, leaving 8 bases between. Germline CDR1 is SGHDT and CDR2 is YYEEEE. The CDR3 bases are TGTGCCAGCAGCTTAACGCGGGATTCACCCCTCCACTTT. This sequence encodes CASSLTRDSPLHF.

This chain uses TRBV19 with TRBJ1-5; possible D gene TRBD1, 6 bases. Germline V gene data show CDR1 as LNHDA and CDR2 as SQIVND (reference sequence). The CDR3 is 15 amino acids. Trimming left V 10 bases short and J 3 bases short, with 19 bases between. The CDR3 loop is CATRLQGDFNQPQHF. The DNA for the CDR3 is TGTGCCACCCGCTTACAGGGAGATTTCAATCAGCCCCAGCATTTT.

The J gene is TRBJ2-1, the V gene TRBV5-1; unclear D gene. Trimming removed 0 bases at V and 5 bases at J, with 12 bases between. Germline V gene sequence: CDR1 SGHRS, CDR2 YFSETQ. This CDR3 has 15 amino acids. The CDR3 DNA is TGCGCCAGCAGCTTGGGCTACGGCGACAACAATGAGCAGTTCTTC. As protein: CASSLGYGDNNEQFF. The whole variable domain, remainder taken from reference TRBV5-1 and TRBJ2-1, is KAGVTQTPRYLIKTRGQQVTLSCSPISGHRSVSWYQQTPGQGLQFLFEYFSETQRNKGNFPGRFSGRQFSNSRSEMNVSTLELGDSALYLCASSLGYGDNNEQFFGPGTRLTVL.

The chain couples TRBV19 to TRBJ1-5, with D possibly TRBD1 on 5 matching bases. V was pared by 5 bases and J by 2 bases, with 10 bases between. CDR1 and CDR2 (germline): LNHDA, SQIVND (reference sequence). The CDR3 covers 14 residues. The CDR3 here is CASSFAGGNQPQHF. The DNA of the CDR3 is TGTGCCAGTAGTTTTGCGGGGGGCAATCAGCCCCAGCATTTT.

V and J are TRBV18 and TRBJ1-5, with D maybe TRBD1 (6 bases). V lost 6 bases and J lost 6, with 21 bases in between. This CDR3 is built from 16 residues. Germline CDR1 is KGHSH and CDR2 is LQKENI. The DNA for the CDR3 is TGTGCCAGCTCCATTTCGGCAAGGGGGATGGCTCAGCCCCAGCATTTT. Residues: CASSISARGMAQPQHF.

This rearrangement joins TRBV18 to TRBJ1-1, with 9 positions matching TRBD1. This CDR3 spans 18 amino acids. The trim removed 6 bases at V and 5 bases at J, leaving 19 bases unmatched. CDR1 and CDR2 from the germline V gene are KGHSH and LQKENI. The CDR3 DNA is TGTGCCAGCTCGCAATCCGGGACAGGGAATAGGTTGCGGACTGAAGCTTTCTTT. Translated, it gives CASSQSGTGNRLRTEAFF.

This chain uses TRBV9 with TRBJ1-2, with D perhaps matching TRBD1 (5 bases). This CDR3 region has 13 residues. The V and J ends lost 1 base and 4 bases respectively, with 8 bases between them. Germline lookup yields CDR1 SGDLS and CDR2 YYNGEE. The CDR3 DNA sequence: TGTGCCAGCAGCGTACGGGGGAGCTATGGCTACACCTTC. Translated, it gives CASSVRGSYGYTF.

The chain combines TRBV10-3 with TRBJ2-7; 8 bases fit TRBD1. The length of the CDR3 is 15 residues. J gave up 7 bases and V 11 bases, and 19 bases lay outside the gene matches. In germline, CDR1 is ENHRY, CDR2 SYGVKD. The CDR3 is CASHGAGTGEVEQYF. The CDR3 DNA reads TGTGCCTCTCATGGTGCCGGGACAGGCGAAGTGGAGCAGTACTTC.